The 32 T cell receptor beta chains given below trace back to one sample, sequenced in a study of spatial heterogeneity in lung cancer. General observations from the study: Expanded alpha and beta TCR counts within tumors tracked tumor mutation counts.

As to time point: sample taken at primary tumor resection. MiXCR was run by TCRdb on the 5' RACE reads, yielding one entry per CDR3 protein. The profile shows more than 3,500 distinct CDR3 sequences, about a quarter of them singletons. Which antigens these TCRs recognize remains unknown. Here the sequenced sample was lung tumor tissue, taken at surgery. Receptors were obtained from a male donor with early-stage non-small cell lung cancer.

This clonotype is categorized as medium-sized (0.01 to 0.1%). A library made for alpha chains picked up this beta chain off target, so its size means little. The chain combines TRBV7-9 with TRBJ2-5, with 8 bases lining up with TRBD1. Germline CDR1 is SEHNR and CDR2 is FQNEAQ (reference sequence). The CDR3 runs to 13 residues. V gave up 5 bases and J gave up 5 bases; unmatched junction bases: 4. This CDR3 reads CASSQTGGETQYF. Here the CDR3 DNA reads TGTGCCAGCAGCCAAACAGGGGGTGAGACCCAGTACTTC.

This clonotype is termed medium-sized (0.01 to 0.1%). This beta chain appears as a stray read in a library generated for alpha chains; its size is not informative. V and J are TRBV20-1 and TRBJ2-1, with 11 nucleotides matching TRBD1. The CDR3 extends over 15 amino acids. CDR1 and CDR2 from the germline V gene are DFQATT and SNEGSKA (reference sequence). V was pared by 5 bases and J by 8 bases, with 11 bases of the junction left unmatched. This CDR3 reads CSARGDRGWSDEQFF. The CDR3 DNA is TGCAGTGCTCGAGGGGACAGGGGGTGGTCCGATGAGCAGTTCTTC.

Within the sample, this clonotype is medium-sized. Being off target in a library aimed at alpha chains, this beta chain has a size of little meaning. The gene calls are TRBV10-3 and TRBJ2-1, with D hard to call. V lost 4 bases to trimming and J lost 3 bases, with 7 bases between them. CDR1 is ENHRY, CDR2 SYGVKD, per germline. The CDR3 length is 13 residues. The chain's CDR3 is CAISGEVYNEQFF. CDR3 coding DNA: TGTGCCATCAGTGGCGAGGTCTACAATGAGCAGTTCTTC.

By its share, this clonotype is medium-sized (0.01 to 0.1%). Because this beta chain is a stray read in a library intended to capture alpha chains, its abundance should not be given much weight. The chain has TRBV4-2 and TRBJ2-4, with D tentatively TRBD2 (5 bases). The CDR3 covers 13 residues. The V gene's germline CDR1 is LGHNA and CDR2 YNFKEQ. V lost 2 bases and J 8 bases, leaving 10 bases between the germline ends. The CDR3 sequence: CASSQLVGDIQYF. DNA of the CDR3: TGTGCCAGCAGCCAATTGGTCGGGGACATTCAGTACTTC.

Remarks on this clonotype: This beta chain was picked up by a library intended for alpha chains and is off target, so its count carries little meaning. The chain couples TRBV20-1 to TRBJ1-2; the match to TRBD1 covers 8 bases. Per germline, CDR1 DFQATT and CDR2 SNEGSKA (reference sequence). The ends lost 3 bases at V and 5 bases at J; junction bases unmatched: 14. This CDR3 has 16 amino acids. The CDR3 spells CSASPRQGSSLYGYTF. In nucleotides, the CDR3 is TGCAGTGCTAGTCCACGACAGGGGAGTTCTCTATATGGCTACACCTTC.

This clonotype was seen at least ten times. The library was designed around alpha chains, so this beta chain is a stray read whose abundance carries little weight. This sequence joins TRBV2 and TRBJ2-4; TRBD2 matches 7 bases. The CDR3 extends over 14 amino acids. Germline CDR1 SNHLY, CDR2 FYNNEI. J was trimmed by 9 bases and V by 6 bases; bases with no gene match: 11. CDR3 loop: CASRSGEGQGIQYF. DNA for the CDR3: TGTGCCAGCAGGTCGGGGGAGGGGCAAGGCATTCAGTACTTC.

By share of the sample, this clonotype is medium-sized. The library was prepared for alpha chains; this beta chain is a stray read, so its frequency means little. The chain is built from TRBV29-1 and TRBJ2-3; 8 positions match TRBD2. CDR1 SQVTM and CDR2 ANQGSEA come from the germline V gene. The CDR3 is 13 amino acids. The trim removed 7 bases at V and 0 bases at J, leaving 3 bases unmatched. CDR3 DNA: TGCAGCGCATCTAGCGGGAGCACAGATACGCAGTATTTT. Its translation is CSASSGSTDTQYF.

A remark on this clonotype: Within a library made for alpha chains, this beta chain is off target, and its count is uninformative. The rearrangement joins TRBV12-3 or TRBV12-4 to TRBJ2-1; D uncertain. The germline V and J ends were trimmed by 2 bases and 9 bases, with 5 bases remaining between them. The CDR3 contains 11 residues. The CDR3 nucleotides are TGTGCCAGCAGTTTAAACGTTGAGCAGTTCTTC. Its protein is CASSLNVEQFF.

This clonotype is labeled as large. Within a library made for alpha chains, this beta chain is off target, and its count is uninformative. This sequence joins TRBV20-1 and TRBJ2-1, with 11 bases matching TRBD2. The CDR3 loop spans 15 amino acids. J was trimmed by 12 bases and V by 0 bases; bases with no gene match: 10. Germline V gives CDR1 DFQATT, CDR2 SNEGSKA (reference sequence). The CDR3 here is CSAREVTSGILGQFF. CDR3 nucleotides: TGCAGTGCTAGAGAGGTGACTAGCGGGATCCTTGGGCAGTTCTTC.

By its share, this clonotype is medium-sized. A library made for alpha chains picked up this beta chain off target, so its size means little. The chain uses TRBV25-1 and TRBJ1-2, with 9 nucleotides matching TRBD1. V dropped 4 bases and J dropped 9; count of bases not matched to a gene: 12. CDR1 and CDR2 from the germline V gene are MGHDK and SYGVNS. The CDR3 has 15 amino acids. CDR3 residues: CASSATGTGSSSYTF. The CDR3 nucleotides are TGTGCCAGCAGTGCCACCGGGACAGGGTCTTCAAGCTACACCTTC.

As concerns this clonotype: This beta chain represents an off-target read in a library built for alpha chains; its size is of limited meaning. The chain couples TRBV3-1 to TRBJ1-1; D ambiguous. V lost 3 bases and J 2 bases, leaving 10 bases between the germline ends. CDR3 size: 14 residues. The germline V gene has CDR1 LGHDT and CDR2 YNNKEL (reference sequence). In DNA form, the CDR3 reads TGTGCCAGCAGCCAGTCTTACTTAAACACTGAAGCTTTCTTT. Translation: CASSQSYLNTEAFF. Variable domain in full (rest from reference TRBV3-1 and TRBJ1-1): DTAVSQTPKYLVTQMGNDKSIKCEQNLGHDTMYWYKQDSKKFLKIMFSYNNKELIINETVPNRFSPKSPDKAHLNLHINSLELGDSAVYFCASSQSYLNTEAFFGQGTRLTVV.

By frequency in the sample, this clonotype is medium-sized. With the library built for alpha chains, this beta chain is off target and its frequency is not meaningful. The rearrangement links TRBV28 to TRBJ2-1; D is unresolved. The CDR3 consists of 15 residues. V lost 4 bases, J lost 8 bases, and 18 bases lay in between. Germline V gene lookup returns CDR1 MDHEN and CDR2 SYDVKM. The CDR3 reads CASSSPRPPYDEQFF. The CDR3 region has the DNA TGTGCCAGCAGTTCCCCGCGACCTCCGTACGATGAGCAGTTCTTC.

This clonotype rates as medium-sized (0.01 to 0.1%). Since it is a stray read in a library aimed at alpha chains, this beta chain has a size that is not meaningful. This chain links TRBV11-2 with TRBJ2-4; no clear D. Trimming removed 5 bases from V and 6 bases from J, with 17 bases in between. Germline V gives CDR1 SGHAT, CDR2 FQNNGV. This CDR3 region has 15 residues. The CDR3: CASSPQSLGGNIQYF. DNA for the CDR3: TGTGCCAGCAGCCCCCAGAGTTTAGGCGGAAACATTCAGTACTTC.

This clonotype is labeled as medium-sized. A library made for alpha chains picked up this beta chain off target, so its size means little. The rearrangement links TRBV5-1 to TRBJ2-7; D may be TRBD2 (6 bases). Trimming shortened V by 6 bases and J by 7 bases, and 17 bases separated the two germline ends. Per germline, CDR1 SGHRS and CDR2 YFSETQ. The CDR3 extends over 13 amino acids. Written as DNA, the CDR3 is TGCGCCAGCAAATTCCCTACGGGGGAAGAGCAGTACGTC. Translating gives CASKFPTGEEQYV.

This clonotype is medium-sized. Since the library was made to target alpha chains, this beta chain is a stray read and its abundance is not meaningful. The V gene is TRBV20-1, the J gene TRBJ1-1; 11 bases map to TRBD1. The CDR3 sequence is 16 residues long. V was clipped by 5 bases and J by 0 bases; unmatched bases: 8. Germline assignment: CDR1 DFQATT and CDR2 SNEGSKA (reference sequence). The CDR3 DNA sequence: TGCAGTGCTCGCCGGACAGGGGGCATGGTGAACACTGAAGCTTTCTTT. Protein sequence: CSARRTGGMVNTEAFF.

This clonotype was recorded many times. Since the library was made to target alpha chains, this beta chain is a stray read and its abundance is not meaningful. V and J are TRBV6-5 and TRBJ1-5; 9 bases line up with TRBD1. Per germline, CDR1 MNHEY and CDR2 SVGAGI. The J segment lost 6 bases and the V segment lost 5 bases, leaving 5 bases of the junction unmatched. The CDR3 extends over 14 amino acids. CDR3 DNA: TGTGCCAGCAGTATTGGACAGGGGTTTCAGCCCCAGCATTTT. This encodes CASSIGQGFQPQHF.

This clonotype appeared many times. Because this beta chain is a stray read in a library intended to capture alpha chains, its abundance should not be given much weight. This chain links TRBV6-6 with TRBJ1-4; D gene uncertain. The V gene lost 4 bases and the J gene lost 4 bases, with 4 bases spanning the gap. CDR1 and CDR2 from the germline V gene are MNHNY and SVGAGI (reference sequence). The CDR3 loop spans 12 amino acids. CDR3: CASSSSNEKLFF. The CDR3 region has the DNA TGTGCCAGCAGTTCTAGTAATGAAAAACTGTTTTTT.

At least ten counts were recorded for this clonotype. Because this beta chain is a stray read in a library intended to capture alpha chains, its abundance should not be given much weight. This sequence joins TRBV3-1 and TRBJ2-7; 10 bases line up with TRBD2. CDR3 length: 13 residues. Germline CDR1 is LGHDT and CDR2 is YNNKEL (reference sequence). V lost 7 bases to trimming and J lost 7 bases; unmatched junction nucleotides: 7. CDR3: CASNSGRIGEQYF. The DNA of the CDR3 is TGTGCCAGCAATAGCGGGAGGATAGGGGAGCAGTACTTC.

In the case of this clonotype: This beta chain is an unintended read in a library built for alpha chains; its size means little. The rearrangement joins TRBV12-3 or TRBV12-4 to TRBJ1-1; D gene ambiguous. CDR3 length: 13 amino acids. Deletions cut 2 bases from V and 1 base from J, with 5 bases between. CDR3 sequence reads: CASSLSTNTEAFF. The CDR3 nucleotides are TGTGCCAGCAGTTTAAGCACGAACACTGAAGCTTTCTTT.

Comments on this clonotype: This beta chain lies outside the target of a library built for alpha chains; its clone size means little. The J gene is TRBJ2-1, the V gene TRBV20-1; D unclear. Trimming removed 7 bases from V and 2 bases from J, with 12 bases in between. This CDR3 has 13 amino acids. The germline CDR1 and CDR2 sequences are DFQATT and SNEGSKA (reference sequence). Here the CDR3 reads CSVSGFTYNEQFF. CDR3 sequence (DNA): TGCAGTGTTTCGGGTTTCACCTACAATGAGCAGTTCTTC.

In its sample, this clonotype is large. A library prepared for alpha chains yielded this beta chain as an off-target read; its size is of little meaning. The J gene is TRBJ2-1, the V gene TRBV5-5, with a tentative D call TRBD2 (5 bases). This CDR3 comprises 15 residues. Per the germline V gene, CDR1 is SGHKS and CDR2 is YYEKEE (reference sequence). Between the trimmed V and J ends, which lost 0 bases and 7 bases, there was a span of 14 bases. CDR3 DNA: TGTGCCAGCAGCTTGGTTGCGGGTGCGTCGAATGAGCAGTTCTTC. This translates into CASSLVAGASNEQFF.

In its sample, this clonotype is medium-sized. Because the library targeted alpha chains, this beta chain is an off-target read whose size means little. The chain joins TRBV7-2 to TRBJ2-1; D gene ambiguous. CDR1 and CDR2 (germline): SGHTA, FQGNSA. This CDR3 has 11 amino acids. Trimming removed 4 bases at V and 8 bases at J, with 6 bases between. The CDR3 region has the DNA TGTGCCAGCAGCTCCTGGGATGAGCAGTTCTTC. Translated, it gives CASSSWDEQFF.

By sample fraction, this clonotype is medium-sized. This beta chain lies outside the target of a library built for alpha chains; its clone size means little. The rearrangement uses TRBV5-6 and TRBJ2-3, with 7 bases matching TRBD1. V lost 0 bases to trimming and J lost 3 bases; unmatched junction nucleotides: 4. This CDR3 contains 15 residues. The germline V gene has CDR1 SGHDT and CDR2 YYEEEE. This chain's CDR3 is CASSLDTTGTDTQYF. CDR3 DNA: TGTGCCAGCAGCTTGGATACGACAGGGACAGATACGCAGTATTTT.

This clonotype ranks as medium-sized. A library prepared for alpha chains yielded this beta chain as an off-target read; its size is of little meaning. In DNA, the CDR3 is TGTGCCAGCAGTGGGACAGAAGATGGCTACACCTTC. Its translation is CASSGTEDGYTF. This chain links TRBV6-6 with TRBJ1-2, with TRBD1 identical over 7 bases. The CDR3 totals 12 residues. V lost 5 bases to trimming and J lost 6 bases; unmatched junction nucleotides: 3. CDR1 is MNHNY, CDR2 SVGAGI, per germline (reference sequence).

Sample share makes this clonotype medium-sized (0.01 to 0.1%). Since the library was made to target alpha chains, this beta chain is a stray read and its abundance is not meaningful. J is TRBJ1-4 and V is TRBV5-1; TRBD1 matches at 9 bases. The V gene's germline CDR1 is SGHRS and CDR2 YFSETQ. The length of the CDR3 is 15 residues. After removal of 4 bases from V and 8 bases from J, the junction contained 9 bases not matched to a gene. The CDR3 reads CASSPDGTGNEKLFF. The CDR3 bases are TGCGCCAGCAGCCCCGACGGGACAGGGAACGAAAAACTGTTTTTT.

With regard to this clonotype: With the library built for alpha chains, this beta chain is off target and its frequency is not meaningful. This sequence joins TRBV24-1 and TRBJ1-2; maybe TRBD1 (5 bases). CDR3 size: 13 residues. CDR1 and CDR2 (germline): KGHDR, SFDVKD. V was cut by 3 bases and J by 8 bases, with 12 bases left in between. CDR3 region: CATSDLDSSGYTF. The CDR3 nucleotides are TGTGCCACCAGTGATCTTGACAGCAGCGGCTACACCTTC.

This clonotype is judged medium-sized (0.01 to 0.1%). A library prepared for alpha chains yielded this beta chain as an off-target read; its size is of little meaning. The chain recombines TRBV13 with TRBJ2-7, with 9 bases matching TRBD2. V was pared by 2 bases and J by 1 base, with 9 bases of the junction left unmatched. Germline V gene data show CDR1 as PRHDT and CDR2 as FYEKMQ (reference sequence). This CDR3 comprises 17 residues. As DNA, the CDR3 is TGTGCCAGCAGCTTAAAGGTCGGACTAGCGCTTTCCTACGAGCAGTACTTC. Translation: CASSLKVGLALSYEQYF. The full variable domain, in which reference TRBV13 and TRBJ2-7 provide the parts outside the CDR3, is AAGVIQSPRHLIKEKRETATLKCYPIPRHDTVYWYQQGPGQDPQFLISFYEKMQSDKGSIPDRFSAQQFSDYHSELNMSSLELGDSALYFCASSLKVGLALSYEQYFGPGTRLTVT.

This clonotype was recorded a few times. As an off-target read in a library built for alpha chains, this beta chain has a frequency of little significance. The CDR3 DNA reads as TGCAGCGTTGAGGGGTTGAACACTGAAGCTTTCTTT. Translating it yields CSVEGLNTEAFF. The V gene is TRBV29-1, the J gene TRBJ1-1; D is uncertain. Germline V gene data show CDR1 as SQVTM and CDR2 as ANQGSEA. CDR3 length equals 12 residues. Trimming took off 3 bases at V and 0 bases at J, with 5 bases between the two ends.

This clonotype is medium-sized by share. Since the library was made to target alpha chains, this beta chain is a stray read and its abundance is not meaningful. J is TRBJ2-3 and V is TRBV27; D might be TRBD2 (7 bases). The V and J ends lost 2 bases and 4 bases respectively, with 16 bases between them. CDR1 and CDR2 (germline): MNHEY, SMNVEV (reference sequence). The CDR3 runs to 16 residues. The CDR3 DNA reads as TGTGCCAGCAGTTTAAAGATGGGGGGGGCCTCAGATACGCAGTATTTT. It is translated as CASSLKMGGASDTQYF.

As regards this clonotype: Within a library made for alpha chains, this beta chain is off target, and its count is uninformative. The chain couples TRBV28 to TRBJ2-2; no clear D. V shed 2 bases and J shed 6 bases, with 1 base lying between them. The CDR3 has 11 residues. Per germline, CDR1 MDHEN and CDR2 SYDVKM. The CDR3 DNA reads TGTGCCAGCAGTTTACCCGGGGAGCTGTTTTTT. This sequence encodes CASSLPGELFF.

This clonotype appeared many times. This beta chain represents an off-target read in a library built for alpha chains; its size is of limited meaning. The chain links TRBV6-5 to TRBJ1-6; 10 bases map to TRBD1. Germline V gene lookup returns CDR1 MNHEY and CDR2 SVGAGI. V shed 9 bases and J 9 bases; nucleotides not matched to a gene: 8. The CDR3 totals 14 residues. CDR3 coding DNA: TGTGCCAGTGGTAGCGGACAGGGGGGTTCACCCCTCCACTTT. Residues: CASGSGQGGSPLHF.

This clonotype was counted a few times. Since it is a stray read in a library aimed at alpha chains, this beta chain has a size that is not meaningful. This chain joins TRBV2 and TRBJ2-1; 8 bases fit TRBD2. The V gene's germline CDR1 is SNHLY and CDR2 FYNNEI. V was clipped by 6 bases and J by 10 bases; unmatched bases: 14. The CDR3 loop spans 15 amino acids. DNA of the CDR3: TGTGCCAGCAGCCCCGTGAGCGGGAGTATCGACGAGCAGTTCTTC. Its translation: CASSPVSGSIDEQFF.